Listed here is a single T cell receptor (beta chain). Its antigen remains unknown. 60 Vbeta and 13 Jbeta primers were used in PCR. The method was immunoSEQ multiplex PCR; TCRdb's version includes in-frame clones alone and lacks a portion of them. The sample has 200,000 to 250,000 clones; the top ten hold roughly 0.89%. This sample was included in a study of cytomegalovirus exposure and HLA in healthy donors. The study, taken as a whole, reports: It was in a later analysis that TCR association rates were seen to vary by HLA locus, highest for DRB1 and lowest for HLA-C. Reports indicated that the classifier achieved high specificity and sensitivity in diagnosing cytomegalovirus status. One cluster of highly shared sequence variants probably arose as a sequencing artifact.

The CDR3 loop spans 15 amino acids. Germline CDR1 SQVTM, CDR2 ANQGSEA. Trimming stripped 6 bases from V and 4 bases from J, with 19 bases between. Unrecorded immune exposure was likely among donors, who were nominally healthy when sampled. The chain joins TRBV29-1 to TRBJ2-1; tentatively, D is TRBD1 (7 bases). The specimen was PBMCs. The clonotype originates from a woman in her twenties or thirties in good health and CMV-seropositive. CDR3 loop: CSVSPGGLLYNEQFF. CDR3 bases: TGCAGCGTATCGCCAGGGGGGCTCTTGTACAATGAGCAGTTCTTC.